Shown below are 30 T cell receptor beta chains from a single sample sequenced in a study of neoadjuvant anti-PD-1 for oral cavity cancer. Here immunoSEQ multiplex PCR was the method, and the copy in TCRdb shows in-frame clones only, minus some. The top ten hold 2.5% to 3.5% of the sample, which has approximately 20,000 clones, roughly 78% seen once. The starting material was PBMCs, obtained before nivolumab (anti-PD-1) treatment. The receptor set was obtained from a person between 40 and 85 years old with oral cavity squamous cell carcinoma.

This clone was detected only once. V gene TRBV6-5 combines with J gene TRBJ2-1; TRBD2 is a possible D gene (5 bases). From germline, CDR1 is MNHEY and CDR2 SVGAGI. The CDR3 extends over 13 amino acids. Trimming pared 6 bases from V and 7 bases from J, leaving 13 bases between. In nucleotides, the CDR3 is TGTGCCAGCAGGAGACTACTTGCTAATGAGCAGTTCTTC. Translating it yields CASRRLLANEQFF.

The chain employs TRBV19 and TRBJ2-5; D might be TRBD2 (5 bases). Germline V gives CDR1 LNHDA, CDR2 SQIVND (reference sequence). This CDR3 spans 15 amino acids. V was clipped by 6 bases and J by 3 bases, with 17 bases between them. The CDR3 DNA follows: TGTGCCAGTAGGTCAACACTACTAGTCGAAGAGACCCAGTACTTC. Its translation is CASRSTLLVEETQYF.

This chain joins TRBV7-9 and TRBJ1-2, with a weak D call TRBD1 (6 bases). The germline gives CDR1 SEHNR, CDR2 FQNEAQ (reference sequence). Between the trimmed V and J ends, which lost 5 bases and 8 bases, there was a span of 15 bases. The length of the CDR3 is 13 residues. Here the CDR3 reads CASSPARGVGYTF. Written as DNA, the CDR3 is TGTGCCAGCAGCCCGGCCAGGGGAGTAGGCTACACCTTC.

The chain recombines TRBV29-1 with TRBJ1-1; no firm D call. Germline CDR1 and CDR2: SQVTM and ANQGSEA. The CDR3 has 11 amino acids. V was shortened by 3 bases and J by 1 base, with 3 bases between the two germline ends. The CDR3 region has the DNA TGCAGCGTTGAGGGGAACACTGAAGCTTTCTTT. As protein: CSVEGNTEAFF.

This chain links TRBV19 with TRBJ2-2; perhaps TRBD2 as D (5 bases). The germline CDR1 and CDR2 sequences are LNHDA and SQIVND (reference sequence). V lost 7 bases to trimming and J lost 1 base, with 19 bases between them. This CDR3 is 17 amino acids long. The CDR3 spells CASKPPGAALNTGELFF. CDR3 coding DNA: TGTGCCAGTAAACCCCCTGGAGCGGCCCTGAACACCGGGGAGCTGTTTTTT.

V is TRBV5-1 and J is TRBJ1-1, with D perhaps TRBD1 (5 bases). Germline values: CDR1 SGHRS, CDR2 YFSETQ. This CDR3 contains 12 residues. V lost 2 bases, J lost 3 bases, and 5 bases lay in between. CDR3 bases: TGCGCCAGCAGCTTAGGGGACACTGAAGCTTTCTTT. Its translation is CASSLGDTEAFF.

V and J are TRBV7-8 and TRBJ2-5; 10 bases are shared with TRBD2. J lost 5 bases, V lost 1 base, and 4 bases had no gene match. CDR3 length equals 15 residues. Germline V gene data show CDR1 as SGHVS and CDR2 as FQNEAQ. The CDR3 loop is CASSLGGSGRETQYF. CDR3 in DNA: TGTGCCAGCAGCTTAGGCGGTAGCGGGAGGGAGACCCAGTACTTC. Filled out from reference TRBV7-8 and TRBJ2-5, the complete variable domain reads GAGVSQSPRYKVAKRGQDVALRCDPISGHVSLFWYQQALGQGPEFLTYFQNEAQLDKSGLPSDRFFAERPEGSVSTLKIQRTQQEDSAVYLCASSLGGSGRETQYFGPGTRLLVL.

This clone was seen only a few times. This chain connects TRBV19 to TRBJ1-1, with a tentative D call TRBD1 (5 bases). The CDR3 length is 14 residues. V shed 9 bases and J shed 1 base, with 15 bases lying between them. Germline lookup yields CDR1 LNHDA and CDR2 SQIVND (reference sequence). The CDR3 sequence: CASRGGTANTEAFF. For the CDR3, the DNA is TGTGCCAGCCGCGGAGGGACGGCGAACACTGAAGCTTTCTTT.

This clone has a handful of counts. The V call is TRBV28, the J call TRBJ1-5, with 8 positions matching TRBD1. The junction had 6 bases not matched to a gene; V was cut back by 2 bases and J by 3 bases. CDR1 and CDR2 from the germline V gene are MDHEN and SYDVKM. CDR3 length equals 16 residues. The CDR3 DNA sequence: TGTGCCAGCAGTTTACCCCAGGGGGCAGTCAATCAGCCCCAGCATTTT. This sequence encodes CASSLPQGAVNQPQHF.

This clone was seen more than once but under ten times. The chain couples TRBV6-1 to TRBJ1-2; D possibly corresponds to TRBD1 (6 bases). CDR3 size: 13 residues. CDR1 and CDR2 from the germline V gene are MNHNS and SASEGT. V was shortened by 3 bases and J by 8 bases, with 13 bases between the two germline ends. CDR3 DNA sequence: TGTGCCAGCAGTGAGGTGGGGGCAGAGGGCTACACCTTC. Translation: CASSEVGAEGYTF.

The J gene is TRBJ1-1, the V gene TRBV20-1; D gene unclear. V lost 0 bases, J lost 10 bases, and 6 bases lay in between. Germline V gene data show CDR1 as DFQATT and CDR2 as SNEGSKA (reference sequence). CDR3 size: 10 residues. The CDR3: CSARDGRAFF. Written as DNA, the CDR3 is TGCAGTGCTAGAGACGGGCGAGCTTTCTTT.

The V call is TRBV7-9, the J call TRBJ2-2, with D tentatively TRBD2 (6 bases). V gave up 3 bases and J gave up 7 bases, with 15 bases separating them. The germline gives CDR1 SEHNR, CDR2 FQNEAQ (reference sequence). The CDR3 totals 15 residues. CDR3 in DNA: TGTGCCAGCAGCTTGGCGACTTCCGGGGGCGGGGAGCTGTTTTTT. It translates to CASSLATSGGGELFF.

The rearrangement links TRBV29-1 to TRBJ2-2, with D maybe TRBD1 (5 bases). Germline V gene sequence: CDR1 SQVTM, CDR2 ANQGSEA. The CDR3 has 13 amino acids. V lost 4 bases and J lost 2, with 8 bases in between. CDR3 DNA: TGCAGCGTTGTTAGGGGAAACACCGGGGAGCTGTTTTTT. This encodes CSVVRGNTGELFF.

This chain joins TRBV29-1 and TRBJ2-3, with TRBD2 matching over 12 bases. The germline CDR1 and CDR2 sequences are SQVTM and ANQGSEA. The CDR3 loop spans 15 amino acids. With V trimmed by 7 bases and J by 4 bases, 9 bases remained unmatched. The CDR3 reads CSAARLAGEPDTQYF. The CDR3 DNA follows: TGCAGCGCCGCCCGACTAGCGGGAGAGCCAGATACGCAGTATTTT.

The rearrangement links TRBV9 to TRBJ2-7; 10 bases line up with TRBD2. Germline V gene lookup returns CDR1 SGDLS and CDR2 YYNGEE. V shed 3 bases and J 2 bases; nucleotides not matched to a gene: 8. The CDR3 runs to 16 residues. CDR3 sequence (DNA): TGTGCCAGCAGCGAACAAGCGGGAGGGCAGGCCTACGAGCAGTACTTC. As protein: CASSEQAGGQAYEQYF.

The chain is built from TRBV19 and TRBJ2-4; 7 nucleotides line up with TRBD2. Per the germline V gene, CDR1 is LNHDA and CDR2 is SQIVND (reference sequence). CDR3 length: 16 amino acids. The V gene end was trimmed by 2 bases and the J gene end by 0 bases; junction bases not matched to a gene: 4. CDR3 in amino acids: CASSISAGVAKNIQYF. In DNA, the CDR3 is TGTGCCAGTAGTATATCGGCGGGAGTAGCCAAAAACATTCAGTACTTC.

The CDR3 DNA reads as TGTGCCAGCAGTGATTCAGATACGCAGTATTTT. It is translated as CASSDSDTQYF. The chain joins TRBV6-1 to TRBJ2-3; D is unresolved. This CDR3 is 11 amino acids long. V was clipped by 3 bases and J by 4 bases, with 2 bases between them. Germline CDR1 is MNHNS and CDR2 is SASEGT.

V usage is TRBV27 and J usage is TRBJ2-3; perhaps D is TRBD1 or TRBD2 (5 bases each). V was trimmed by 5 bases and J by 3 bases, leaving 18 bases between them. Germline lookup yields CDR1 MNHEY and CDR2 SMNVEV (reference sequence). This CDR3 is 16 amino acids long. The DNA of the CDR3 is TGTGCCAGCAGTGGCATAGGGGCCGGGGATACAGATACGCAGTATTTT. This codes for CASSGIGAGDTDTQYF.

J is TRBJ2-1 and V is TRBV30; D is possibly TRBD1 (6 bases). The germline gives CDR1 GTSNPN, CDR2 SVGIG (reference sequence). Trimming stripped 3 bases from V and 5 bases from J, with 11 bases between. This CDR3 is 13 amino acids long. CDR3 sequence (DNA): TGTGCCTGGAGGGCACAGGGTAACAATGAGCAGTTCTTC. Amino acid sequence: CAWRAQGNNEQFF. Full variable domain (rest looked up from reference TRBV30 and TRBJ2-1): SQTIHQWPATLVQPVGSPLSLECTVEGTSNPNLYWYRQAAGRGLQLLFYSVGIGQISSEVPQNLSASRPQDRQFILSSKKLLLSDSGFYLCAWRAQGNNEQFFGPGTRLTVL.

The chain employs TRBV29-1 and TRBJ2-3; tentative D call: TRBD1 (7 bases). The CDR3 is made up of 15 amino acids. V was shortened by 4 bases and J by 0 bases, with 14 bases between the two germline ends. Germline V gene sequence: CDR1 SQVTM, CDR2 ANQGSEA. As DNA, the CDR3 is TGCAGCGTTGGACAGGGACTTTCTAGCACAGATACGCAGTATTTT. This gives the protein CSVGQGLSSTDTQYF.

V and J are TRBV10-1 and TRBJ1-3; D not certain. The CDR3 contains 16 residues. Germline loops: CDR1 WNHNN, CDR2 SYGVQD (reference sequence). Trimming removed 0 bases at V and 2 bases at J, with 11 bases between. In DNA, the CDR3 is TGCGCCAGCAGTGAGTCTCCCCTTGGACCTGGAAACACCATATATTTT. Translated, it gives CASSESPLGPGNTIYF.

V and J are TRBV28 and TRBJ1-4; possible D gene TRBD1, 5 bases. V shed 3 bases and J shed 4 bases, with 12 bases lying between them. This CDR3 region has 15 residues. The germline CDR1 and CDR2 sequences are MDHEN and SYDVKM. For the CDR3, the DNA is TGTGCCAGCAGTTTTTCAGGGAGAGGTAATGAAAAACTGTTTTTT. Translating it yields CASSFSGRGNEKLFF.

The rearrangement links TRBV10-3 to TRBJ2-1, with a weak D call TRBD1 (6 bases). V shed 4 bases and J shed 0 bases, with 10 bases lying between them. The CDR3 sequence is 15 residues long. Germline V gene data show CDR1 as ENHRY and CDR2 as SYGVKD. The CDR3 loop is CAISVGDTSYNEQFF. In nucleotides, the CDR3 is TGTGCCATCAGTGTTGGGGACACCTCCTACAATGAGCAGTTCTTC.

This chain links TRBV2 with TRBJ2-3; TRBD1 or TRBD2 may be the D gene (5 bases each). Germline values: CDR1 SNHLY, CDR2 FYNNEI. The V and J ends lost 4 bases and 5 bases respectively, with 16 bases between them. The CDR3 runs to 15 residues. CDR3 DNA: TGTGCCAGCAGTGTTGGGACGACGGAAGGAGATACGCAGTATTTT. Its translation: CASSVGTTEGDTQYF.

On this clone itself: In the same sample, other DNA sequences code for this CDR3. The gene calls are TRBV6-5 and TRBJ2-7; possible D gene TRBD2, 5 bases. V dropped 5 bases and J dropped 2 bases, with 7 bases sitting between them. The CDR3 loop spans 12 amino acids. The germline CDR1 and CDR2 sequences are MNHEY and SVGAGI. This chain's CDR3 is CASSSGAYEQYF. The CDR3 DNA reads TGTGCCAGCAGTAGCGGTGCCTACGAGCAGTACTTC.

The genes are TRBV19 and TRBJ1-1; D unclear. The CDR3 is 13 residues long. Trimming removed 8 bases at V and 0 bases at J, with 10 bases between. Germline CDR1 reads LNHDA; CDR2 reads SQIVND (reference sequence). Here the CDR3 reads CASSPGMNTEAFF. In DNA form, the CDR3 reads TGTGCCAGTTCGCCAGGAATGAACACTGAAGCTTTCTTT.

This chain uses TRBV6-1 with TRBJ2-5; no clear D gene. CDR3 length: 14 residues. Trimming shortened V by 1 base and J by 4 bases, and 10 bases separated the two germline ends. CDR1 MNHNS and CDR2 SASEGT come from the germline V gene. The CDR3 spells CASSEVARPETQYF. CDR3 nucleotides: TGTGCCAGCAGTGAAGTGGCACGACCAGAGACCCAGTACTTC.

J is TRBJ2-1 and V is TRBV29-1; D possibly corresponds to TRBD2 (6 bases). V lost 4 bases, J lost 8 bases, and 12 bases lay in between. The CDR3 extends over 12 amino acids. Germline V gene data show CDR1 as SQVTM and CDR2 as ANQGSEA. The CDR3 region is CSVGREWYEQFF. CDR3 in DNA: TGCAGCGTTGGGAGGGAATGGTATGAGCAGTTCTTC.

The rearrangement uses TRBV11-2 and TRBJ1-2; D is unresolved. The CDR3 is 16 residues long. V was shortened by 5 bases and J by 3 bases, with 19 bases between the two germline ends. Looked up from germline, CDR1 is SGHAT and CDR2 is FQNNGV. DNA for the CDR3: TGTGCCAGCAGCCAAAACCCTTCGGCGACGGACTATGGCTACACCTTC. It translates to CASSQNPSATDYGYTF. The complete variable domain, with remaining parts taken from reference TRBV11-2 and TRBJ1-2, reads EAGVAQSPRYKIIEKRQSVAFWCNPISGHATLYWYQQILGQGPKLLIQFQNNGVVDDSQLPKDRFSAERLKGVDSTLKIQPAKLEDSAVYLCASSQNPSATDYGYTFGSGTRLTVV.

CDR3 region: CASSVALIGTEAFF. The CDR3 coding sequence is TGTGCCAGCAGCGTAGCTTTGATAGGCACTGAAGCTTTCTTT. This sequence joins TRBV9 and TRBJ1-1, with no clear D. The CDR3 is made up of 14 amino acids. The germline gives CDR1 SGDLS, CDR2 YYNGEE. V dropped 0 bases and J dropped 4 bases, with 10 bases sitting between them.